This T cell receptor (beta chain) was sequenced for a study of cytomegalovirus exposure and HLA in healthy donors. Study-wide results and limits: Later analysis identified a missense DCLRE1C variant that was linked to TCR beta V- and J-gene trimming. The records held CMV serostatus as the only immune exposure information.

This clone was counted once. What it binds is not known. V was trimmed by 6 bases and J by 7 bases, leaving 12 bases between them. The CDR3 has 11 amino acids. Germline CDR1 reads DFQATT; CDR2 reads SNEGSKA (reference sequence). Healthy bone marrow donors formed the donor group. PCR used 60 Vbeta primers and 13 Jbeta primers. Data came from immunoSEQ multiplex PCR; TCRdb stores just in-frame clones and leaves some out. The data hold around 200,000 clones, with 70% to 85% observed a single time. Sample: PBMCs. V usage is TRBV20-1 and J usage is TRBJ1-1, with a possible D match to TRBD1 (5 bases). The receptor was isolated from a woman aged 40 to 49 in good health and CMV-seronegative. The CDR3 coding sequence is TGCAGTGCCTCTTGGGGCATTGAAGCTTTCTTT. This codes for CSASWGIEAFF.